A selection of T cell receptor beta chains follows, all from one sample in a study of blood T cell repertoires in COVID-19. Profiled with immunoSEQ multiplex PCR; TCRdb holds only in-frame clones, not every one. The repertoire includes about 280,000 clones, 70% to 90% of them detected once, and 9% to 9.5% sits in the top ten. Source material: peripheral blood. The receptor set was obtained from a man between 18 and 35 years old with active or convalescent COVID-19. Each CDR3 is given with its conserved first and last residue. A D gene is named only where the DNA matches it firmly. Size is stated for part of the rows, as once, few or many counts, or as a class when the clone is expanded.

CDR3	DNA	J	size	V	D
CASSGGSYEQYF	TGTGCCAGCAGCGGCGGCTCCTACGAGCAGTACTTC	TRBJ2-7	.	TRBV5-6	.
CASSFEGVHNSPLHF	TGTGCCAGCAGTTTCGAGGGAGTCCATAATTCACCCCTCCACTTT	TRBJ1-6	.	TRBV27	.
CASSGGTGDQPQHF	TGTGCCAGCAGCGGCGGGACAGGGGATCAGCCCCAGCATTTT	TRBJ1-5	.	TRBV5-6	TRBD1
CASSRNGQGGMYNSPLHF	TGTGCCAGCAGCAGAAACGGACAGGGGGGAATGTATAATTCACCCCTCCACTTT	TRBJ1-6	.	TRBV11-2	TRBD1
CASSFSSNYGYTF	TGCGCCAGCAGCTTCTCCAGTAACTATGGCTACACCTTC	TRBJ1-2	once	TRBV5-1	.
CASSPSGRVTYNEQFF	TGTGCCAGCTCACCTTCTGGCAGGGTAACATACAATGAGCAGTTCTTC	TRBJ2-1	.	TRBV18	.
CASSYTRQGSTEAFF	TGTGCCAGCAGTTACACAAGACAGGGAAGCACTGAAGCTTTCTTT	TRBJ1-1	.	TRBV6-2/TRBV6-3	TRBD1
CASSLGGTGNTIYF	TGTGCCAGCAGCTTGGGAGGGACTGGAAACACCATATATTTT	TRBJ1-3	.	TRBV5-6	.
CASSSPQGTGNTIYF	TGTGCCAGCAGCTCGCCACAGGGTACTGGAAACACCATATATTTT	TRBJ1-3	.	TRBV7-6	.
CASRGVGTEAFF	TGTGCCAGCAGGGGAGTCGGCACTGAAGCTTTCTTT	TRBJ1-1	few	TRBV2	.
CASRGDNEQFF	TGTGCCAGCAGGGGAGACAATGAGCAGTTCTTC	TRBJ2-1	.	TRBV12-3/TRBV12-4	.
CASSPEGSGYTF	TGTGCCAGCAGCCCGGAGGGGAGTGGCTACACCTTC	TRBJ1-2	.	TRBV28	.
CASSTTSGPLNEQFF	TGTGCCAGTAGTACTACTAGCGGGCCCCTCAATGAGCAGTTCTTC	TRBJ2-1	.	TRBV19	TRBD2
CASSQPVSGGTDTQYF	TGTGCCAGCAGCCAACCAGTTAGCGGGGGCACAGATACGCAGTATTTT	TRBJ2-3	once	TRBV4-2	TRBD2
CASSPETAPMNTEAFF	TGTGCCAGCAGTCCCGAGACAGCACCCATGAACACTGAAGCTTTCTTT	TRBJ1-1	.	TRBV27	.
CASSLDAGLNTEAFF	TGCGCCAGCAGCTTGGACGCGGGGCTGAACACTGAAGCTTTCTTT	TRBJ1-1	once	TRBV5-1	.
CASSPTRGQPQHF	TGTGCCAGCAGCCCCACGCGGGGTCAGCCCCAGCATTTT	TRBJ1-5	many	TRBV7-2	.
CASSALAGAIPPPTQYF	TGTGCCAGCAGTGCTTTAGCGGGGGCCATCCCTCCCCCTACGCAGTATTTT	TRBJ2-3	.	TRBV2	TRBD2
CASSGTGPHEQYF	TGTGCCAGCAGTGGAACAGGGCCCCACGAGCAGTACTTC	TRBJ2-7	.	TRBV27	.
CASTLRPQDNTYEQYF	TGTGCCAGCACCCTTCGACCCCAGGACAATACCTACGAGCAGTACTTC	TRBJ2-7	.	TRBV11-2	.
CASSRRAPVSQETQYF	TGTGCCAGCAGCCGGAGGGCCCCAGTGTCGCAAGAGACCCAGTACTTC	TRBJ2-5	.	TRBV3-1/TRBV3-2	.
CASSLDAGELFF	TGTGCCAGCAGCTTAGACGCCGGGGAGCTGTTTTTT	TRBJ2-2	few	TRBV11-2	.
CASSATTGVDTEAFF	TGTGCCAGCAGCGCGACGACAGGGGTGGACACTGAAGCTTTCTTT	TRBJ1-1	once	TRBV9	TRBD1
CASSLQRGGGDTQYF	TGTGCCAGCAGTCTTCAGCGGGGGGGCGGAGATACGCAGTATTTT	TRBJ2-3	.	TRBV7-9	TRBD2
CASSVNQGAAGNTIYF	TGTGCCAGCAGTGTGAATCAGGGGGCCGCTGGAAACACCATATATTTT	TRBJ1-3	.	TRBV6-1	TRBD1
CASSPRGRSGNTIYF	TGTGCCAGCAGCCCCAGGGGGCGGTCTGGAAACACCATATATTTT	TRBJ1-3	.	TRBV6-5	TRBD1
CASSLAGQGKDGYTF	TGTGCCAGCAGCTTGGCAGGACAGGGTAAGGATGGCTACACCTTC	TRBJ1-2	.	TRBV5-6	TRBD1
CASSYRPGTEGRRETQYF	TGTGCCAGCAGTTACCGACCCGGGACTGAAGGTAGACGAGAGACCCAGTACTTC	TRBJ2-5	few	TRBV6-2/TRBV6-3	.
CASSHAGQTYEQYF	TGCGCCAGCAGCCACGCGGGACAGACCTACGAGCAGTACTTC	TRBJ2-7	few	TRBV4-1	.
CASSKHSGITDTQYF	TGTGCCAGCAGCAAACACTCGGGGATCACAGATACGCAGTATTTT	TRBJ2-3	.	TRBV14	.
CASSPGNSGANVLTF	TGCGCCAGCAGCCCGGGTAACTCTGGGGCCAACGTCCTGACTTTC	TRBJ2-6	.	TRBV4-3	.
CASSSSGYGYTF	TGTGCCAGCAGCTCCTCAGGGTATGGCTACACCTTC	TRBJ1-2	.	TRBV7-9	.
CASSPAGGPQHF	TGTGCCAGCAGCCCCGCAGGGGGGCCCCAGCATTTT	TRBJ1-5	.	TRBV6-2/TRBV6-3	TRBD1
CATRTSSTDTQYF	TGTGCCACCCGGACATCAAGCACAGATACGCAGTATTTT	TRBJ2-3	once	TRBV27	.
CASGPGQGSSNQPQHF	TGTGCTAGTGGTCCCGGACAGGGTTCCTCCAATCAGCCCCAGCATTTT	TRBJ1-5	.	TRBV12-5	TRBD1
CASTIPPRTSGFGNTIYF	TGTGCCAGTACTATCCCCCCACGTACATCGGGATTTGGAAACACCATATATTTT	TRBJ1-3	.	TRBV19	.
CASSESRLAGTDTQYF	TGCGCCAGCAGTGAGTCGCGTCTAGCGGGTACAGATACGCAGTATTTT	TRBJ2-3	.	TRBV10-1	TRBD2
CASSFWSGGGETQYF	TGTGCCAGCAGCTTCTGGAGCGGGGGAGGAGAGACCCAGTACTTC	TRBJ2-5	.	TRBV5-4	TRBD2
CASGRQGEGTDTQYF	TGTGCCAGCGGGCGACAGGGCGAGGGAACAGATACGCAGTATTTT	TRBJ2-3	.	TRBV5-6	TRBD1
CAIIQDRGNTEAFF	TGTGCCATCATTCAGGACAGGGGGAACACTGAAGCTTTCTTT	TRBJ1-1	.	TRBV10-3	TRBD1
CASSHRDRTYGQYF	TGTGCCAGCAGCCATCGGGACAGGACCTACGGGCAGTACTTC	TRBJ2-7	.	TRBV7-9	TRBD1
CALRSTGDGYTF	TGTGCCCTAAGATCTACAGGGGACGGCTACACCTTC	TRBJ1-2	.	TRBV10-3	TRBD1
CASSFVDSSRSGYTF	TGTGCCAGCAGTTTTGTGGACAGTAGTAGGAGCGGCTACACCTTC	TRBJ1-2	.	TRBV27	.
CASSQDTRAAGYTF	TGCGCCAGCAGCCAAGACACGAGGGCGGCTGGCTACACCTTC	TRBJ1-2	.	TRBV4-1	.
CASSDRGGLAKNIQYF	TGTGCCAGCAGCGATCGGGGGGGACTAGCCAAAAACATTCAGTACTTC	TRBJ2-4	.	TRBV5-4	TRBD2
CASSMRQNFRELFF	TGTGCCAGTAGTATGCGGCAGAATTTTCGGGAGCTGTTTTTT	TRBJ2-2	.	TRBV19	.